One sample yielded the 32 T cell receptor beta chains listed below, sequenced in a study of cytomegalovirus exposure and HLA in healthy donors. The study ran its PCR with 60 Vbeta and 13 Jbeta primers. Sequencing was performed with immunoSEQ multiplex PCR; in TCRdb, only in-frame clones are kept and a portion is missing. The table includes over 100,000 clones, 77% detected once. Material: PBMCs. The receptors were sampled from a middle-aged man in good health and CMV-seropositive.

V usage is TRBV7-2 and J usage is TRBJ2-1, with TRBD2 matching over 10 bases. Germline loops: CDR1 SGHTA, CDR2 FQGNSA. With V trimmed by 4 bases and J by 2 bases, 8 bases remained unmatched. The CDR3 sequence is 17 residues long. CDR3 in amino acids: CASSSPAGTSAYNEQFF. The CDR3 region has the DNA TGTGCCAGCAGCTCACCCGCCGGGACTAGCGCCTACAATGAGCAGTTCTTC.

The gene calls are TRBV9 and TRBJ2-1; 9 bases fit TRBD2. The germline CDR1 and CDR2 sequences are SGDLS and YYNGEE. This CDR3 is 16 amino acids long. V was pared by 3 bases and J by 7 bases, with 11 bases of the junction left unmatched. This chain's CDR3 is CASSEGTSLGMNEQFF. The CDR3 region has the DNA TGTGCCAGCAGCGAGGGGACTAGCCTAGGGATGAATGAGCAGTTCTTC. The full variable domain, its missing parts supplied by reference TRBV9 and TRBJ2-1, is DSGVTQTPKHLITATGQRVTLRCSPRSGDLSVYWYQQSLDQGLQFLIQYYNGEERAKGNILERFSAQQFPDLHSELNLSSLELGDSALYFCASSEGTSLGMNEQFFGPGTRLTVL.

This clone was seen just once. The genes are TRBV4-3 and TRBJ1-1, with D unresolved. The CDR3 covers 13 residues. Germline V gene data show CDR1 as LGHNA and CDR2 as YSLEER. V was pared by 0 bases and J by 5 bases, with 7 bases between. The CDR3 coding sequence is TGCGCCAGCAGCCAAGACCGAGAAACTGAAGCTTTCTTT. This gives the protein CASSQDRETEAFF.

This clone was picked up a small number of times. The chain links TRBV6-4 to TRBJ2-3; 13 nucleotides agree with TRBD2. The length of the CDR3 is 15 residues. Germline lookup yields CDR1 MRHNA and CDR2 SNTAGT. V lost 3 bases to trimming and J lost 4 bases; unmatched junction nucleotides: 1. The CDR3 bases are TGTGCCAGCAGTGAAACTAGCGGGGGGGCAGATACGCAGTATTTT. Protein: CASSETSGGADTQYF.

The chain carries TRBV5-1 and TRBJ2-7; TRBD1 aligns across 8 bases. The ends lost 8 bases at V and 3 bases at J; junction bases unmatched: 7. Germline V gene lookup returns CDR1 SGHRS and CDR2 YFSETQ. The CDR3 is 13 residues long. DNA for the CDR3: TGCGCCAGTTCCGGACAGGGACGCTACGAGCAGTACTTC. Its protein product is CASSGQGRYEQYF.

The chain joins TRBV10-1 to TRBJ2-5; the match to TRBD1 covers 9 bases. The J call is in doubt because the DNA end fits TRBJ2-7 better. The V gene's germline CDR1 is WNHNN and CDR2 SYGVQD (reference sequence). The CDR3 has 13 amino acids. CDR3: CASRRTGVYEQYF. CDR3 coding DNA: TGCGCCAGCAGGAGGACAGGGGTTTACGAGCAGTACTTC.

This clone was seen only a few times. The rearrangement links TRBV13 to TRBJ2-1; a possible D gene is TRBD1 (5 bases). This CDR3 is 15 amino acids long. Germline CDR1 reads PRHDT; CDR2 reads FYEKMQ (reference sequence). With 5 bases removed from V and 4 bases from J, the gap between germline ends came to 15 bases. CDR3 coding DNA: TGTGCCAGCAGCGCCGCAGGGCTAGGGTACAATGAGCAGTTCTTC. It yields the protein CASSAAGLGYNEQFF.

The chain recombines TRBV14 with TRBJ1-4, with TRBD1 matching 8 bases. Germline lookup yields CDR1 SGHDN and CDR2 FVKESK. V dropped 0 bases and J dropped 10; count of bases not matched to a gene: 10. This CDR3 is 16 amino acids long. CDR3 in amino acids: CASSQDVDRAKGKLFF. For the CDR3, the DNA is TGTGCCAGCAGCCAAGACGTGGACAGGGCTAAGGGAAAACTGTTTTTT.

The rearrangement joins TRBV19 to TRBJ1-2, with TRBD1 identical over 9 bases. CDR3 length: 14 residues. In germline, CDR1 is LNHDA, CDR2 SQIVND (reference sequence). J was trimmed by 1 base and V by 6 bases; bases with no gene match: 3. CDR3 sequence reads: CASSTDRGNYGYTF. CDR3 nucleotide sequence: TGTGCCAGTAGCACGGACAGGGGTAACTATGGCTACACCTTC.

The chain joins TRBV29-1 to TRBJ1-2, with TRBD1 as a possible D gene (6 bases). The CDR3 length is 14 residues. V dropped 1 base and J dropped 3 bases, with 12 bases sitting between them. CDR1 SQVTM and CDR2 ANQGSEA come from the germline V gene. The CDR3 DNA is TGCAGCGTTGAAGGGCGGAGGACAGACTATGGCTACACCTTC. Protein product: CSVEGRRTDYGYTF.

The gene calls are TRBV7-9 and TRBJ1-2, with D possibly matching TRBD1 (5 bases). Germline V CDR1 and CDR2: SEHNR, FQNEAQ (reference sequence). The CDR3 is 14 residues long. Between the trimmed V and J ends, which lost 5 bases and 7 bases, there was a span of 17 bases. DNA of the CDR3: TGTGCCAGCAGCGTGGACACAACGCTGGGTGGCTACACCTTC. Translating it yields CASSVDTTLGGYTF.

CDR3 region: CASSPIPDRGTTGELFF. The CDR3 DNA reads as TGTGCCAGCTCACCTATTCCTGACAGGGGGACCACCGGGGAGCTGTTTTTT. The chain employs TRBV18 and TRBJ2-2, with 9 bases fitting TRBD1. J lost 4 bases, V lost 3 bases, and 9 bases had no gene match. The CDR3 length is 17 residues. Per the germline V gene, CDR1 is KGHSH and CDR2 is LQKENI.

The chain joins TRBV4-2 to TRBJ2-5; 12 nucleotides match TRBD2. Germline assignment: CDR1 LGHNA and CDR2 YNFKEQ. Trimming cost V 0 bases and J 1 base; bases outside gene matches: 6. The CDR3 contains 18 residues. This CDR3 is CASSQDLAGGFFQETQYF. The CDR3, as DNA: TGTGCCAGCAGCCAAGATCTAGCGGGGGGGTTTTTCCAAGAGACCCAGTACTTC.

The chain carries TRBV19 and TRBJ1-3; D unresolved. From germline, CDR1 is LNHDA and CDR2 SQIVND (reference sequence). With 6 bases removed from V and 4 bases from J, the gap between germline ends came to 13 bases. The CDR3 extends over 14 amino acids. CDR3 loop: CASRSGLAGNTIYF. The CDR3 nucleotides are TGTGCCAGTAGGAGCGGTCTTGCCGGAAACACCATATATTTT.

The V and J genes are TRBV5-1 and TRBJ2-1; D unresolved. Per germline, CDR1 SGHRS and CDR2 YFSETQ. The CDR3 totals 14 residues. V was trimmed by 0 bases and J by 4 bases, leaving 8 bases between them. The CDR3 nucleotides read TGCGCCAGCAGCTTGGCTTCCCTGTACAATGAGCAGTTCTTC. Translated, it gives CASSLASLYNEQFF.

This sequence joins TRBV6-5 and TRBJ2-5; 8 bases fit TRBD1. CDR3 length: 13 residues. Germline CDR1 MNHEY, CDR2 SVGAGI. The junction had 4 bases not matched to a gene; V was cut back by 5 bases and J by 5 bases. CDR3 residues: CASSADRVETQYF. The CDR3 region has the DNA TGTGCCAGCAGTGCGGACAGGGTGGAGACCCAGTACTTC.

The chain couples TRBV5-8 to TRBJ2-5, with a weak D call TRBD1 (6 bases). Trimming left V 0 bases short and J 3 bases short, with 12 bases between. CDR3 length: 15 residues. Germline-derived CDR1 and CDR2 are SGHTS and YDEGEE. The CDR3 loop reads CASSLGTDRKETQYF. As DNA, the CDR3 is TGTGCCAGCAGCTTGGGCACTGACAGGAAAGAGACCCAGTACTTC.

The V call is TRBV5-6, the J call TRBJ1-2; D possibly corresponds to TRBD1 (5 bases). The germline gives CDR1 SGHDT, CDR2 YYEEEE. The CDR3 loop spans 17 amino acids. Trimming removed 2 bases at V and 4 bases at J, with 21 bases between. The CDR3, as DNA: TGTGCCAGCAGCTTCCCCTCCGGAGGGGCGCGTCTCTATGGCTACACCTTC. It translates to CASSFPSGGARLYGYTF.

The V call is TRBV18, the J call TRBJ2-7; D gene ambiguous. V lost 0 bases to trimming and J lost 7 bases, with 10 bases between them. The CDR3 loop spans 13 amino acids. Germline V gene data show CDR1 as KGHSH and CDR2 as LQKENI. In DNA form, the CDR3 reads TGTGCCAGCTCACCACCGTACGGTATGGAGCAGTACTTC. As protein: CASSPPYGMEQYF. The full variable domain, in which reference TRBV18 and TRBJ2-7 provide the parts outside the CDR3, is NAGVMQNPRHLVRRRGQEARLRCSPMKGHSHVYWYRQLPEEGLKFMVYLQKENIIDESGMPKERFSAEFPKEGPSILRIQQVVRGDSAAYFCASSPPYGMEQYFGPGTRLTVT.

The chain combines TRBV7-2 with TRBJ2-7; possibly TRBD2 for D (7 bases). Germline CDR1 SGHTA, CDR2 FQGNSA. CDR3 length equals 13 residues. V gave up 1 base and J gave up 9 bases, with 13 bases separating them. As DNA, the CDR3 is TGTGCCAGCAGCTTAGATGGGGGCGGGGGGCAGTACTTC. Amino acids: CASSLDGGGGQYF.

J is TRBJ2-1 and V is TRBV7-2; D is perhaps TRBD2 (5 bases). V gave up 0 bases and J gave up 8 bases, with 11 bases separating them. CDR1 and CDR2 from the germline V gene are SGHTA and FQGNSA. CDR3 length: 14 amino acids. The CDR3 bases are TGTGCCAGCAGCTTAGCATCCGGGGTGGATGAGCAGTTCTTC. Its translation is CASSLASGVDEQFF.

CDR3 in amino acids: CASSEVLRGAEQFF. CDR3 sequence (DNA): TGTGCCAGCAGTGAAGTGTTGCGGGGGGCCGAGCAGTTCTTC. The rearrangement joins TRBV2 to TRBJ2-1; TRBD2 matches 8 bases. The V gene's germline CDR1 is SNHLY and CDR2 FYNNEI. The junction had 6 bases not matched to a gene; V was cut back by 1 base and J by 10 bases. The CDR3 contains 14 residues.

This chain joins TRBV12-5 and TRBJ2-7, with 8 bases lining up with TRBD1. This CDR3 region has 15 residues. With V trimmed by 2 bases and J by 1 base, 4 bases remained unmatched. The germline CDR1 and CDR2 sequences are LGHNT and FRNRAP. As DNA, the CDR3 is TGTGCTAGTGGTTTGTCCCGGGACAGGTCCTACGAGCAGTACTTC. Its translation: CASGLSRDRSYEQYF. Variable domain in full (rest from reference TRBV12-5 and TRBJ2-7): DARVTQTPRHKVTEMGQEVTMRCQPILGHNTVFWYRQTMMQGLELLAYFRNRAPLDDSGMPKDRFSAEMPDATLATLKIQPSEPRDSAVYFCASGLSRDRSYEQYFGPGTRLTVT.

The chain combines TRBV5-1 with TRBJ2-1; perhaps TRBD1 as D (5 bases). Germline lookup yields CDR1 SGHRS and CDR2 YFSETQ. The V end was cut by 0 bases, the J end by 0 bases, with 10 bases between. CDR3 size: 16 residues. DNA for the CDR3: TGCGCCAGCAGCTTGGGGACAATTAGCTCCTACAATGAGCAGTTCTTC. Protein sequence: CASSLGTISSYNEQFF.

This chain joins TRBV7-6 and TRBJ2-7; tentative D call: TRBD2 (5 bases). The germline gives CDR1 SGHVS, CDR2 FNYEAQ. The germline V and J ends were trimmed by 5 bases and 3 bases, with 11 bases remaining between them. This CDR3 contains 13 residues. The CDR3 region is CASSRGLNYEQYF. CDR3 nucleotide sequence: TGTGCCAGCAGCCGAGGACTGAACTACGAGCAGTACTTC.

The chain couples TRBV5-4 to TRBJ2-6; 9 bases are shared with TRBD1. Germline CDR1 reads SGHNT; CDR2 reads YYREEE (reference sequence). The CDR3 spans 18 residues. V shed 3 bases, J shed 0 bases, and the junction held 7 bases outside the gene matches. The CDR3 loop reads CASSSSGTGTSGANVLTF. CDR3 DNA: TGTGCCAGCAGCTCCAGTGGGACAGGGACCTCTGGGGCCAACGTCCTGACTTTC.

This clone was counted only a few times. The chain employs TRBV27 and TRBJ2-1; the match to TRBD1 covers 7 bases. Germline V lookup: CDR1 MNHEY, CDR2 SMNVEV (reference sequence). With 3 bases clipped from V and 5 bases from J, the junction kept 7 bases outside the gene matches. The CDR3 consists of 15 residues. In DNA form, the CDR3 reads TGTGCCAGCAGTTTGAGGGGGCTAGAGAACAATGAGCAGTTCTTC. Amino acid sequence: CASSLRGLENNEQFF.

This clone was detected once. This rearrangement joins TRBV28 to TRBJ2-5; 8 nucleotides line up with TRBD2. This CDR3 comprises 15 residues. Losses at the gene ends were 3 bases for V and 6 bases for J; bases not matched to a gene: 9. Germline-derived CDR1 and CDR2 are MDHEN and SYDVKM. The CDR3 here is CASSFTGGSLQTQYF. CDR3 bases: TGTGCCAGCAGTTTTACGGGGGGGTCCCTCCAGACCCAGTACTTC.

The V call is TRBV4-2, the J call TRBJ1-5, with D unresolved. The V end lost 0 bases, the J end lost 5 bases, and 14 bases lay between the germline ends. CDR3 size: 16 residues. CDR1 is LGHNA and CDR2 is YNFKEQ in the germline V gene. The CDR3 DNA reads TGTGCCAGCAGCCAAGAGGCTCGGGTATCTGATCAGCCCCAGCATTTT. Translated, it gives CASSQEARVSDQPQHF.

The sample holds a few counts of this clone. The J gene is TRBJ1-4, the V gene TRBV7-6; 9 bases align to TRBD1. Germline V gene data show CDR1 as SGHVS and CDR2 as FNYEAQ. The V gene end was trimmed by 5 bases and the J gene end by 7 bases; junction bases not matched to a gene: 8. The CDR3 totals 15 residues. The CDR3 is CASSEGTGRGEKLFF. The CDR3 nucleotides read TGTGCCAGCAGCGAAGGGACAGGGAGGGGTGAAAAACTGTTTTTT.

This chain connects TRBV10-3 to TRBJ2-1; TRBD1 matches at 11 bases. Per the germline V gene, CDR1 is ENHRY and CDR2 is SYGVKD. The CDR3 spans 13 residues. J gave up 5 bases and V 6 bases, and 0 bases lay outside the gene matches. The CDR3, as DNA: TGTGCCATCAGGGGACAGGGGGACAATGAGCAGTTCTTC. Translating it yields CAIRGQGDNEQFF.

This clone was recorded only once. The chain employs TRBV10-3 and TRBJ2-5; 7 positions match TRBD1. CDR3 size: 14 residues. Germline CDR1 reads ENHRY; CDR2 reads SYGVKD. V lost 6 bases and J lost 2; bases outside the gene matches: 6. The CDR3 bases are TGTGCCATCAGCAAAGGGACAGAACAAGAGACCCAGTACTTC. As protein: CAISKGTEQETQYF.